Following are 3 T cell receptor beta chains from one sample sequenced in a study of control samples from healthy donors and cancer patients. Profiled with immunoSEQ multiplex PCR; TCRdb holds only in-frame clones, not every one. The sample records 350,000 to 450,000 clones, 80% to 95% being singletons. The sequenced material came from PBMCs. These receptors were taken from a man aged 35 to 55 with head and neck cancer.

The chain is built from TRBV7-9 and TRBJ1-2; 12 nucleotides line up with TRBD1. This CDR3 is 14 amino acids long. The V segment lost 6 bases and the J segment 7 bases; nucleotides outside the gene matches: 6. Germline V gives CDR1 SEHNR, CDR2 FQNEAQ (reference sequence). The CDR3 loop reads CASSTGQGAIGYTF. In DNA form, the CDR3 reads TGTGCCAGCAGTACGGGACAGGGGGCGATTGGCTACACCTTC.

V is TRBV19 and J is TRBJ2-7; D is ambiguous. This CDR3 region has 14 residues. CDR1 is LNHDA and CDR2 is SQIVND in the germline V gene (reference sequence). V gave up 7 bases and J gave up 2 bases, with 15 bases separating them. The CDR3 nucleotides are TGTGCCAGTATGATCCGTGTAGGTGCCTACGAGCAGTACTTC. Translation: CASMIRVGAYEQYF.

This rearrangement joins TRBV5-6 to TRBJ1-1; TRBD1 might be the D (5 bases). Germline CDR1 and CDR2: SGHDT and YYEEEE. V gave up 4 bases and J gave up 3 bases, with 10 bases separating them. The CDR3 is 13 amino acids. The CDR3 here is CASSLREYTEAFF. CDR3 DNA: TGTGCCAGCAGCCTCAGGGAGTACACTGAAGCTTTCTTT.